This T cell receptor (beta chain) was documented in a study of identical twins. Findings of the study overall: Abundant cord blood beta clonotypes carried fewer insertions; memory repertoires showed none.

V was cut by 6 bases and J by 8 bases, with 13 bases left in between. Per the germline V gene, CDR1 is SQVTM and CDR2 is ANQGSEA. CDR3 length equals 12 residues. The table lists this clonotype with many counts. Its antigen is still unknown. MiXCR was run by TCRdb on the 5' RACE reads, yielding one entry per CDR3 protein. The sample carries approximately 230,000 distinct CDR3 sequences, approximately 5.9% recorded once. These data were also filed under a second study, of T cells expressing NK-cell markers. That study reports: It was sorted CD3+CD56+NKG2C+, CD3+CD56+NKG2C- and CD3+CD56-NKG2C+ T cells that supplied the TCR beta repertoires. Several of the experiments relied on an anti-gamma-delta TCR antibody so that only alpha-beta TCR T cells were sorted.

The chain combines TRBV29-1 with TRBJ1-4, with D tentatively TRBD1 (5 bases). The material sequenced was CD8+ T cells sorted from blood. The TCR comes from a woman between 18 and 30 years old in good health. The CDR3 DNA sequence: TGCAGCGTGGCCATCACAGGAGAAAAACTGTTTTTT. Its translation: CSVAITGEKLFF.